The following is a T cell receptor beta chain sequence with its context. The antigen this receptor binds is unknown. No qualities accompany the bases; no much larger clone lies one base away. In the same sample, other DNA sequences code for this CDR3. The sample is drawn from a study of shared clonotypes between healthy human individuals (dated by TCRdb to the early 2020s). Looking at the study overall: A couple of women and a few men aged 18 to 49 years were included in the cohort. For each donor, three plates each were used for CD4 naive and CD4 memory, two plates were used for CD8 naive, and one plate was used for CD8 memory. To estimate repertoire size and how much clonotype sharing occurs between individuals, the study deeply sequenced the blood TCR repertoires of a handful of healthy adults. To increase sequencing depth and limit assay-specific biases, different laboratories used diverse techniques to prepare libraries and sequence TCR repertoires. Between about 0.8 and 8.9 billion PBMCs per donor were obtained by leukapheresis.

Per the germline V gene, SGHRS is the CDR1 and YFSETQ is the CDR2. Deletion took 4 bases off V and 1 base off J, with a span of 12 bases between the germline ends. The CDR3, cysteine through phenylalanine, is 15 amino acids long. Of the read, only the CDR3 DNA is kept; its 45 bases are in frame from base 1. Paper-wide results and their limitations: Pairwise subsampling indicated that sequencing depth was expected to affect the degree of clonotype sharing among donors. Even with the large sequencing depth, rarefaction of the sorted-subset datasets indicated that sequencing was incomplete. Sampling was restricted to blood, and TCR repertoires in tissues likely differ from the TCR repertoires found in blood. Clonotypes shared by all four sorted-subset donors showed higher generation probabilities than non-shared clonotypes. Estimated clonotype richness was generally larger for naive than for memory subsets. When a handful of donors were compared, the shared fraction of clonotypes was around 5% for naive CD4, around 3.5% for naive CD8, more than 2% for memory CD4, and roughly 0.43% for memory CD8. The small number of donors limited the genetic and exposure-history diversity represented.

The donors were healthy, HIV-negative adults who had no recently reported acute infections or vaccinations. Only Caucasian adults living in Nashville, Tennessee, USA were represented among the donors. CD4+ T cells were enriched through magnetic negative selection, after which naive cells were positively selected on CD45RA and the remaining negative fraction served as the memory subset. After blood collection by leukapheresis, PBMCs were isolated using Ficoll-Histopaque density gradient centrifugation and then cryopreserved in the vapor phase of liquid nitrogen. Analytical flow cytometry was used to check the purity and quantity of each magnetically sorted T cell population. Genomic DNA was isolated from each sorted fraction and quantified by UV absorbance on a Nanodrop 2000c. Using the deep immunoSEQ assay, multiplex PCR amplified TCR CDR3 regions from genomic DNA. For each cell subset, the extracted genomic DNA was distributed evenly across all wells of several immunoSEQ 96-well plates, and each plate served as one replicate. For sorted subsets, roughly 200 ng of genomic DNA, equivalent to 25,000 to 35,000 T cell genomes, went into each replicate PCR. Purified libraries were measured with a Qubit 3.0 fluorometer, size-checked on a Bioanalyzer 2100, and measured again with the KAPA Library Quantification kit. Every immunoSEQ 96-well plate was sequenced on a separate single-read 150-cycle Illumina NextSeq 550 flow cell. Processing in the source paper ran as follows. Because only junctional sequences without quality scores were contained in the immunoSEQ output, filtering matching that applied to full-length reads could not be performed. Sequences were annotated with PyIR, a Python wrapper for IgBLAST v1.9, using IMGT germline references to assign V/J genes and CDR3. Reads were filtered out if the reads had weak V/J assignments (E-value above 1e-6), no CDR3, stop codons, out-of-frame junctions, or ambiguous translated residues. V3J clonotypes were defined as sequences sharing an identical inferred V gene, J gene, and CDR3 amino acid sequence. The percentage overlap between two repertoires was calculated by dividing the number of shared unique clonotypes by the size of the smaller repertoire. RTK rarefaction, the Chao1 estimator, and Recon v2.1 estimates of unobserved clonotypes were used to assess repertoire richness. OLGA was used to compute generation probabilities for all TCRbeta clonotypes that the gDNA method yielded from a handful of donors. This immuneACCESS table, as held by TCRdb, lists in-frame sequences with V and J called but not all clones. Of the missing ones, under half trace to an unresolved V gene in checked studies; the others have no known cause. V, J and clone size were drawn from that table, and D and trimming were deduced from the DNA. This sample comprises around 2.1 million clones, 90% to 96% of them detected only once. The ten largest clones capture more than 0.1% of the sample.

The origin of this receptor is a man between 18 and 35 years old in good health. Sequenced: naive CD4+ T cells sorted from blood. The cell subset or site tag for this specimen amounts to: CD45RA+ positively selected. The rearranged chain carries TRBV5-1 and TRBJ1-3, with an unclear D gene assignment. The base sequence is TGCGCCAGCAGCCTTGGGTCCGGGTCTGGAAACACCATATATTTT. This sequence encodes CASSLGSGSGNTIYF.